A single sample is the source of the 23 T cell receptor beta chains below, sequenced in a study of T cells in Graves' hyperthyroidism and ophthalmopathy. Researchers amplified the TCR beta CDR3 regions from RNA transcripts. The primer set for the first-round RT-PCR of the TCR CDR3 was HTBI. In TCRdb, the multiplex PCR reads were re-called with MiXCR into one record per CDR3 protein. Of some 770,000 distinct CDR3 sequences listed, roughly 15% were seen once; the top ten hold around 7.7%. Sequences were obtained from blood. Source of these receptors: a man between 18 and 29 years old with Graves' hyperthyroidism.

The gene calls are TRBV9 and TRBJ2-1, with 12 nucleotides matching TRBD2. Looked up from germline, CDR1 is SGDLS and CDR2 is YYNGEE. CDR3 length: 14 amino acids. The J segment lost 10 bases and the V segment lost 4 bases, leaving 6 bases of the junction unmatched. CDR3 DNA sequence: TGTGCCAGCAGCTCCAGACTAGCGGGGGCCGAGCAGTTCTTC. This gives the protein CASSSRLAGAEQFF.

This clonotype was detected ten times or more. The chain carries TRBV28 and TRBJ2-7; D may be TRBD1 (5 bases). This CDR3 contains 15 residues. CDR1 MDHEN and CDR2 SYDVKM come from the germline V gene. Trimming shortened V by 5 bases and J by 2 bases, and 16 bases separated the two germline ends. CDR3 nucleotides: TGTGCCAGCAGTCCCTCCAGCAGGGTCCCCTACGAGCAGTACTTC. Amino acids: CASSPSSRVPYEQYF.

Points on this clonotype: It may be a read error: a sequence one base away is much more abundant. V is TRBV30 and J is TRBJ2-1, with 11 positions matching TRBD2. This CDR3 has 14 amino acids. The V gene's germline CDR1 is GTSNPN and CDR2 SVGIG (reference sequence). V dropped 5 bases and J dropped 4; count of bases not matched to a gene: 4. CDR3 sequence: CAWVIAGGYNEQFF. CDR3 DNA: TGTGCCTGGGTCATAGCGGGAGGGTACAATGAGCAGTTCTTC.

The chain has TRBV9 and TRBJ1-2; D gene unclear. Trimming stripped 0 bases from V and 7 bases from J, with 7 bases between. CDR3 length equals 12 residues. CDR1 is SGDLS, CDR2 YYNGEE, per germline. DNA for the CDR3: TGTGCCAGCAGCGTAGAGAATGGTGGCTACACCTTC. Its translation is CASSVENGGYTF. The full variable domain, its missing parts supplied by reference TRBV9 and TRBJ1-2, is DSGVTQTPKHLITATGQRVTLRCSPRSGDLSVYWYQQSLDQGLQFLIQYYNGEERAKGNILERFSAQQFPDLHSELNLSSLELGDSALYFCASSVENGGYTFGSGTRLTVV.

The table lists this clonotype with a few counts. This rearrangement joins TRBV6-1 to TRBJ2-5; 7 bases line up with TRBD1. Germline CDR1 MNHNS, CDR2 SASEGT. V shed 5 bases and J 1 base; nucleotides not matched to a gene: 4. The CDR3 totals 14 residues. The CDR3 sequence is CASSWDSFQETQYF. CDR3 bases: TGTGCCAGCAGTTGGGACAGTTTCCAAGAGACCCAGTACTTC.

The rearrangement links TRBV30 to TRBJ2-1; D unclear. CDR3 length: 15 residues. Trimming shortened V by 2 bases and J by 4 bases, and 15 bases separated the two germline ends. Per germline, CDR1 GTSNPN and CDR2 SVGIG (reference sequence). The CDR3 coding sequence is TGTGCCTGGAGTCCCCCGGGCCTCCTATACAATGAGCAGTTCTTC. Translation gives CAWSPPGLLYNEQFF.

This sequence joins TRBV4-1 and TRBJ2-1, with 11 bases identical to TRBD2. The CDR3 length is 17 residues. V lost 4 bases, J lost 3 bases, and 8 bases stayed unmatched. The germline gives CDR1 MGHRA, CDR2 YSYEKL. CDR3 loop: CASSRKNLAGGYNEQFF. Here the CDR3 DNA reads TGCGCCAGCAGCCGGAAGAACCTAGCGGGAGGCTACAATGAGCAGTTCTTC.

The table lists this clonotype with many counts. The V and J genes are TRBV10-3 and TRBJ2-1; D call uncertain. V dropped 6 bases and J dropped 9 bases, with 18 bases sitting between them. Germline V CDR1 and CDR2: ENHRY, SYGVKD. The CDR3 is 14 residues long. CDR3 amino acids: CAISASLPRGEQFF. CDR3 DNA sequence: TGTGCCATCAGCGCCTCTCTCCCCCGCGGTGAGCAGTTCTTC.

There are many counts of this clonotype. The chain has TRBV3-1 and TRBJ2-5; D is uncertain. CDR1 and CDR2 (germline): LGHDT, YNNKEL (reference sequence). The V end lost 3 bases, the J end lost 0 bases, and 11 bases lay between the germline ends. CDR3 length: 15 amino acids. The CDR3 loop reads CASSQSRAYQETQYF. For the CDR3, the DNA is TGTGCCAGCAGCCAGTCCCGGGCCTACCAAGAGACCCAGTACTTC.

This rearrangement joins TRBV2 to TRBJ2-1; D may be TRBD2 (6 bases). The CDR3 length is 14 residues. Germline V gene data show CDR1 as SNHLY and CDR2 as FYNNEI. The V and J ends lost 8 bases and 5 bases respectively, with 16 bases between them. In nucleotides, the CDR3 is TGTGCCAGCGGCTCCACTAGCAGGCACAATGAGCAGTTCTTC. It translates to CASGSTSRHNEQFF.

This rearrangement joins TRBV19 to TRBJ2-7; 11 bases are a match to TRBD1. The CDR3 has 14 amino acids. Germline CDR1 is LNHDA and CDR2 is SQIVND (reference sequence). The J segment lost 6 bases and the V segment lost 4 bases, leaving 5 bases of the junction unmatched. The DNA for the CDR3 is TGTGCCAGTAGTACCCCCGGGACAGGGGGCGAGCAGTACTTC. Protein: CASSTPGTGGEQYF.

This sequence joins TRBV28 and TRBJ1-6, with 10 bases aligning to TRBD1. The CDR3 extends over 14 amino acids. J gave up 9 bases and V 7 bases, and 6 bases lay outside the gene matches. Germline CDR1 and CDR2: MDHEN and SYDVKM. CDR3: CASILGQGVSPLHF. DNA for the CDR3: TGTGCCAGCATCCTAGGACAGGGGGTTTCACCCCTCCACTTT.

This clonotype showed up many times. The chain recombines TRBV28 with TRBJ2-5; 8 bases are shared with TRBD2. This CDR3 spans 17 amino acids. The V gene end was trimmed by 2 bases and the J gene end by 4 bases; junction bases not matched to a gene: 12. Germline loops: CDR1 MDHEN, CDR2 SYDVKM. CDR3 DNA: TGTGCCAGCAGTTTACGGGGTCTAGCGGGCACTGGAGAGACCCAGTACTTC. This gives the protein CASSLRGLAGTGETQYF.

In this sample, this clonotype turned up a few times. The chain employs TRBV6-5 and TRBJ2-1; TRBD2 aligns across 13 bases. The CDR3 sequence is 17 residues long. The V segment lost 0 bases and the J segment 10 bases; nucleotides outside the gene matches: 9. Germline assignment: CDR1 MNHEY and CDR2 SVGAGI. CDR3 in DNA: TGTGCCAGCAGTTACTCGAGGGGACTAGCGGGGAACCGGGAGCAGTTCTTC. It translates to CASSYSRGLAGNREQFF.

Ten or more counts support this clonotype. The chain joins TRBV6-2 or TRBV6-3 to TRBJ2-7; 7 positions agree with TRBD2. The V segment lost 6 bases and the J segment 5 bases; nucleotides outside the gene matches: 13. Germline V gene sequence: CDR1 MNHEY, CDR2 SVGEGT. This CDR3 comprises 15 residues. CDR3 bases: TGTGCCAGCAGAAGAACCGGACGGGAGGCCCACGAGCAGTACTTC. Protein product: CASRRTGREAHEQYF.

This clonotype was observed a handful of times. This chain uses TRBV14 with TRBJ1-2, with 7 nucleotides matching TRBD1. Trimming at V came to 0 bases and at J to 7 bases, leaving 5 bases not matched to a gene. The CDR3 is 14 amino acids. In germline, CDR1 is SGHDN, CDR2 FVKESK. The DNA for the CDR3 is TGTGCCAGCAGCCAAGATGAACAGGGGTCTGGCTACACCTTC. Translation gives CASSQDEQGSGYTF.

This clonotype was seen ten or more times. The chain combines TRBV15 with TRBJ2-3; tentatively, D is TRBD1 or TRBD2 (5 bases each). Germline V CDR1 and CDR2: LNHNV, YYDKDF (reference sequence). V was shortened by 5 bases and J by 4 bases, with 10 bases between the two germline ends. This CDR3 comprises 13 residues. Written as DNA, the CDR3 is TGTGCCACCAGCGTTGGGGGACCAGATACGCAGTATTTT. This encodes CATSVGGPDTQYF.

The V and J genes are TRBV7-6 and TRBJ2-7; TRBD2 matches 13 bases. The CDR3 totals 14 residues. Trimming at V came to 7 bases and at J to 7 bases, leaving 7 bases not matched to a gene. The V gene's germline CDR1 is SGHVS and CDR2 FNYEAQ. This chain's CDR3 is CASNPLAGGQEQYF. CDR3 nucleotides: TGTGCCAGCAACCCACTAGCGGGAGGGCAGGAGCAGTACTTC.

This clonotype was detected only a few times. The rearrangement joins TRBV7-2 to TRBJ1-4; perhaps TRBD1 as D (5 bases). Germline lookup yields CDR1 SGHTA and CDR2 FQGNSA. Deletions cut 3 bases from V and 11 bases from J, with 13 bases between. The CDR3 consists of 13 residues. The CDR3 spells CASSFKRGRKLFF. Here the CDR3 DNA reads TGTGCCAGCAGCTTCAAGAGGGGCAGGAAACTGTTTTTT.

CDR3 DNA sequence: TGTGCCAGCAGCCATCCGGGCAGGGGGTCCGAGCAGTACTTC. Translated: CASSHPGRGSEQYF. The chain links TRBV3-1 to TRBJ2-7; TRBD1 matches 7 bases. The CDR3 spans 14 residues. From germline, CDR1 is LGHDT and CDR2 YNNKEL (reference sequence). The V and J ends lost 3 bases and 6 bases, in that order; junction bases with no gene match: 8.

In this sample, this clonotype turned up a few times. The chain employs TRBV4-1 and TRBJ2-5; 9 nucleotides match TRBD1. The V and J ends lost 1 base and 7 bases, in that order; junction bases with no gene match: 13. The germline V gene has CDR1 MGHRA and CDR2 YSYEKL. CDR3 length equals 17 residues. CDR3 protein: CASSQGGGGTGLGTQYF. The DNA of the CDR3 is TGCGCCAGCAGCCAAGGGGGGGGCGGGACAGGGCTCGGGACCCAGTACTTC.

This clonotype has ten or more counts. The gene calls are TRBV28 and TRBJ2-1; no firm D call. CDR1 MDHEN and CDR2 SYDVKM come from the germline V gene. The CDR3 is 14 residues long. Trimming took off 4 bases at V and 7 bases at J, with 14 bases between the two ends. The DNA for the CDR3 is TGTGCCAGCAGTTCCCCCGGGCAAGAGAATGAGCAGTTCTTC. Its protein is CASSSPGQENEQFF.

This clonotype was recorded only once. This could be a read error, since a much larger clone is one nucleotide away. The J gene is TRBJ2-7, the V gene TRBV7-9; maybe TRBD1 (6 bases). From germline, CDR1 is SEHNR and CDR2 FQNEAQ (reference sequence). The length of the CDR3 is 15 residues. The chain's CDR3 is CASSSPGVPSCEQYF. The CDR3 DNA reads TGTGCCAGCAGCTCTCCAGGGGTCCCATCCTGCGAGCAGTACTTC. Complete variable domain (other parts from reference TRBV7-9 and TRBJ2-7): DTGVSQNPRHKITKRGQNVTFRCDPISEHNRLYWYRQTLGQGPEFLTYFQNEAQLEKSRLLSDRFSAERPKGSFSTLEIQRTEQGDSAMYLCASSSPGVPSCEQYFGPGTRLTVT.